This T cell receptor beta chain is from a study of esophageal squamous cell carcinoma under preoperative chemotherapy. General study results and limits: Peripheral T cells migrating into the tumor appeared to partly supply post-treatment tumor-infiltrating lymphocytes. Paclitaxel-nedaplatin therapy caused immediate, substantial clonotype frequency changes.

This clonotype was recorded a few times. Its antigen is unknown. Each CDR3 protein is one row after TCRdb ran MiXCR on the PCR reads. The profile shows roughly 32,000 distinct CDR3 sequences, 45% to 55% of them singletons. Time point here: before preoperative PTX-NDP chemotherapy. The germline CDR1 and CDR2 sequences are SGHDT and YYEEEE. This CDR3 is 14 amino acids long. The V and J ends lost 0 bases and 0 bases respectively, with 5 bases between them. This chain uses TRBV5-6 with TRBJ2-3; weak D call: TRBD2 (5 bases). Sample acquisition took place from a patient given preoperative chemotherapy. The TCR was taken from a human donor with esophageal squamous cell carcinoma. The donor label of this sample is uncertain. CDR3 DNA sequence: TGTGCCAGCAGCTTGGGGACTAGCACAGATACGCAGTATTTT. This translates into CASSLGTSTDTQYF.